This T cell receptor beta chain was sequenced for a study of shared clonotypes between healthy human individuals. The naive CD8 subset, CD45RO-negative cells positively selected for CCR7, excluded terminally differentiated effector memory CD45RA+ cells. Donors comprised only Caucasian adults living in Nashville, Tennessee. Trimming cost V 1 base and J 3 bases, with 15 bases left between them. This CDR3 contains 16 residues. Germline lookup yields CDR1 SGHDN and CDR2 FVKESK. Assay: immunoSEQ multiplex PCR; the TCRdb copy retains only in-frame clones and omits some. The sample lists about 2.1 million clones, just under 95% occurring once.

The source material was naive CD8+ T cells from PBMCs. V and J are TRBV14 and TRBJ1-2; D gene unclear. The origin of this receptor is a man between 18 and 35 years old in good health. Some clones in this sample may be carry-over from other donors' samples. CDR3 protein: CASSQVSSTAYYGYTF. The CDR3 DNA reads as TGTGCCAGCAGCCAAGTAAGCTCAACAGCCTACTATGGCTACACCTTC.